The sequence of this T cell receptor (beta chain) was determined in a study of blood T cells in healthy people across ages. Study-wide findings and caveats: Changes in expanded clonotypes were possibly confounded, as the CMV status of donors was unknown. With age, beta diversity per million T cells declined roughly linearly, significantly by about 37. Naive CD4+ cells and diversity were both higher in long-lived donors than in aged donors.

This clonotype has a handful of counts. The antigen is unknown. Then a second PCR, running about 6 to 12 cycles, was carried out with a sample-barcoded 5' primer and a J-beta primer mix. TCRdb called the 5' RACE reads again in MiXCR, with one record for every CDR3 protein. The table shows about 940,000 distinct CDR3 sequences, with around 46% occurring only once. The TCR comes from a man aged 30 to 39 in good health. Sample: blood.

As DNA, the CDR3 is TGTGCCAGCAGGGCACTAAGCGGGGTTGAGTATTTT. It specifies CASRALSGVEYF. The chain employs TRBV6-5 and TRBJ2-3, with TRBD2 matching over 7 bases. Germline loops: CDR1 MNHEY, CDR2 SVGAGI. The CDR3 is made up of 12 amino acids. The junction had 10 bases not matched to a gene; V was cut back by 6 bases and J by 13 bases.